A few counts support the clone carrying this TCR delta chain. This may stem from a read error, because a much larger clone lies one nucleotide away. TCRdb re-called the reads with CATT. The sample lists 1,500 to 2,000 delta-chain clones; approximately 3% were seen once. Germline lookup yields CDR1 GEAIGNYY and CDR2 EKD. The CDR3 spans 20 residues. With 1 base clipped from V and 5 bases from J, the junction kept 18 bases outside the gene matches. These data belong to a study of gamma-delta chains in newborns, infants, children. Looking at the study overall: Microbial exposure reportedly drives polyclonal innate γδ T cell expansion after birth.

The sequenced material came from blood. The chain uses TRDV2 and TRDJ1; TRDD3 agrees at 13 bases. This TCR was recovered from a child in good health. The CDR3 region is CACDTVLGDTQGRVEDKLIF. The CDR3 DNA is TGTGCCTGTGACACAGTACTGGGGGATACGCAAGGAAGAGTGGAGGATAAACTCATCTTT.